This T cell receptor (beta chain) was sequenced in a study of post-analysis software for immune sequencing data. There are 13 residues in the CDR3. With 3 bases removed from V and 4 bases from J, the gap between germline ends came to 9 bases. Findings and caveats of the study: Among multiple sclerosis patients, normalized Chao1 diversity was significantly below that of controls. Among roughly five TRBV segments more frequent in patients than controls were TRBV5-6, TRBV5-1 and TRBV20-1.

Unique molecular identifiers were built into the TCR beta cDNA libraries. TCRdb re-derived calls from the PCR reads in MiXCR, one entry per CDR3 protein. The repertoire holds roughly 600,000 distinct CDR3 sequences, with 44% as singletons. This clonotype occurred a few times. Its cognate antigen is unknown. The TCR sequence derives from a girl aged 5-17 years with multiple sclerosis. Sequenced: blood. This sequence joins TRBV12-3 or TRBV12-4 and TRBJ2-5; D gene ambiguous. The CDR3 region has the DNA TGTGCCAGCAGTTTCAGACCTGTAGAGACCCAGTACTTC. Its translation is CASSFRPVETQYF.